This T cell receptor (beta chain) was identified during a study of T cell changes during pregnancy in multiple sclerosis. In its sample, this clone was seen once. This CDR3 has 15 residues. Germline loops: CDR1 MGHDK, CDR2 SYGVNS. The assay was immunoSEQ multiplex PCR, and TCRdb's table has in-frame clones only and misses some. The repertoire consists of 99,000 or so clones, with roughly 92% occurring once and the leading ten covering 0.99%. This sequence joins TRBV25-1 and TRBJ2-7, with a tentative D call TRBD2 (6 bases). The J call may not be correct, given that the DNA end is closer to TRBJ2-5. The sequencing used peripheral blood, collected after pregnancy. The receptor was isolated from a female donor with multiple sclerosis, enrolled in a pregnancy study. The CDR3 reads CASSGSERDQETQYF. CDR3 nucleotides: TGTGCCAGCAGTGGATCGGAGCGGGACCAAGAGACCCAGTACTTC.